This TCR beta chain was identified during a study of T cell repertoires in cytomegalovirus infection. Study-wide background: Signatures in public TCR beta sequences pointed to both CMV infection and matching HLA type.

TCRdb fed the reads into MiXCR, producing one record per CDR3 protein. The data hold about 180,000 distinct CDR3 sequences, with roughly an eighth observed a single time. The length of the CDR3 is 15 residues. The V gene lost 1 base and the J gene lost 1 base, with 10 bases spanning the gap. CDR1 SGHVS and CDR2 FNYEAQ come from the germline V gene. Findings of the study overall: Predominance within the ex vivo response was attributable to HLA-C-restricted CMV-specific TCR beta clonotypes. Pooled public TCR beta family frequency picked out CMV carriers with the relevant HLA.

This clonotype has more than one count but fewer than ten. Its cognate antigen is unknown. The sequencing sample was made of PBMCs. The rearrangement links TRBV7-6 to TRBJ2-5, with D perhaps TRBD1 (6 bases). This TCR was recovered from a human donor in good health (CMV status not recorded). Some clones in this sample may be carry-over from other donors' samples. CDR3 DNA sequence: TGTGCCAGCAGCTTAGAGGGACACATCCAAGAGACCCAGTACTTC. This encodes CASSLEGHIQETQYF.